Given below is one T cell receptor (beta chain) in context. The CDR3 length is 16 residues. J lost 0 bases, V lost 6 bases, and 8 bases had no gene match. Germline assignment: CDR1 ENHRY and CDR2 SYGVKD. This record comes from a study of blood T cell repertoires in COVID-19. Study background: The origin of the acute and convalescent COVID-19 samples was the United States, Italy and Spain. The analysed material was cDNA or gDNA that came from T cells, B-cell-depleted T cells, or PBMCs.

In the original processing: Reference gene primer amplification gave estimated nucleated cell counts. The data were produced by immunoSEQ multiplex PCR, yet TCRdb's version contains in-frame clones alone and is incomplete. The DNA was the basis for D and trimming; V, J and clone size are from that table. The sample has 60,000 to 90,000 clones, 74% seen once. This clonotype was obtained from a human donor with acute or convalescent COVID-19. The donor label of this sample is uncertain. The chain carries TRBV10-3 and TRBJ1-5; 7 bases are shared with TRBD1. The sequenced material came from peripheral blood. CDR3 sequence reads: CAISRDRVHSNQPQHF. The CDR3 DNA is TGTGCCATCAGCCGGGACAGAGTACATAGCAATCAGCCCCAGCATTTT.